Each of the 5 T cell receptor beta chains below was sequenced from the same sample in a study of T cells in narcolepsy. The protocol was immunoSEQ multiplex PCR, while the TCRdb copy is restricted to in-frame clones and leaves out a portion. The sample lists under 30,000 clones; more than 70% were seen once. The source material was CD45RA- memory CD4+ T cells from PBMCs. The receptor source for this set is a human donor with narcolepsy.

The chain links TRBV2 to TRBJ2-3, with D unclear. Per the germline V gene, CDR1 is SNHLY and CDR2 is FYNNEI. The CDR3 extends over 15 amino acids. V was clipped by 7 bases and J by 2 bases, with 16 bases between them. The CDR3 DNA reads TGTGCCAGCACCCCCGGGTCGAAAATCACAGATACGCAGTATTTT. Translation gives CASTPGSKITDTQYF.

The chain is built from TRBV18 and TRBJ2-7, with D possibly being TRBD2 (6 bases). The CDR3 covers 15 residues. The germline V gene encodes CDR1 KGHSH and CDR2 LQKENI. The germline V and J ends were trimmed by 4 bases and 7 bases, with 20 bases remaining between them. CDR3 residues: CASSRLAATAGEQYF. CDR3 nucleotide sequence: TGTGCCAGCTCACGGTTAGCGGCCACCGCCGGGGAGCAGTACTTC.

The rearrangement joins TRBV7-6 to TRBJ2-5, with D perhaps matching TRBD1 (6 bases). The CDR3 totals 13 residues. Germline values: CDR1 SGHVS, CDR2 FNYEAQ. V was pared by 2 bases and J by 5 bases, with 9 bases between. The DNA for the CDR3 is TGTGCCAGCAGCTTATGGGGGCTCGAGACCCAGTACTTC. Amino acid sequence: CASSLWGLETQYF. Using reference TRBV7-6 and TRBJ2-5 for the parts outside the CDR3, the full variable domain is GAGVSQSPRYKVTKRGQDVALRCDPISGHVSLYWYRQALGQGPEFLTYFNYEAQQDKSGLPNDRFSAERPEGSISTLTIQRTEQRDSAMYRCASSLWGLETQYFGPGTRLLVL.

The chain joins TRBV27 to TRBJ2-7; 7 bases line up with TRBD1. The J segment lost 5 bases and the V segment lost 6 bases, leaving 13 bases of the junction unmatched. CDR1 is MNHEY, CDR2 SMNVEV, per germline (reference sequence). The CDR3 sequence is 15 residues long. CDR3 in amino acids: CASSLESTGLNEQYF. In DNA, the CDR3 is TGTGCCAGCAGCTTAGAGTCGACAGGGCTCAACGAGCAGTACTTC.

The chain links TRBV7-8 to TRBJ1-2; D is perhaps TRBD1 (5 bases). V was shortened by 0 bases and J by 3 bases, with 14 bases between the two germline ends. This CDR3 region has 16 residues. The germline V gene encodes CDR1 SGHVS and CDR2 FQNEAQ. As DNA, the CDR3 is TGTGCCAGCAGCTTAGCGCTGTACAGGAATTACTATGGCTACACCTTC. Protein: CASSLALYRNYYGYTF. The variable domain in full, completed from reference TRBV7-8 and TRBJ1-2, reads GAGVSQSPRYKVAKRGQDVALRCDPISGHVSLFWYQQALGQGPEFLTYFQNEAQLDKSGLPSDRFFAERPEGSVSTLKIQRTQQEDSAVYLCASSLALYRNYYGYTFGSGTRLTVV.